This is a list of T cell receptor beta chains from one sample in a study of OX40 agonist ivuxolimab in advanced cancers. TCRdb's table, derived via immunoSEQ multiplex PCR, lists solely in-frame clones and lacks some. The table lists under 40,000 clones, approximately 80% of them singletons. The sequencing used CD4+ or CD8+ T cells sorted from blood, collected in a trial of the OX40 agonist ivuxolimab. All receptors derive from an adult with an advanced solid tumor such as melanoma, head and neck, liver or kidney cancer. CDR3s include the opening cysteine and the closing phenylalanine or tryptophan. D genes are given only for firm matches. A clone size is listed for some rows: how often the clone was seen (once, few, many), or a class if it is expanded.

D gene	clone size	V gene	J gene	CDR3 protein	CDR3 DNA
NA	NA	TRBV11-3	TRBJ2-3	CASSPRLSSGGGDTQYF	TGTGCCAGCAGCCCGCGTCTGTCTAGCGGAGGGGGAGATACGCAGTATTTT
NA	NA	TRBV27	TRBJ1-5	CASSMRRGNQPQHF	TGTGCCAGCAGCATGAGAAGGGGAAATCAGCCCCAGCATTTT
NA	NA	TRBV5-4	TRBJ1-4	CASSLKGTKYEKLFF	TGTGCCAGCAGCTTGAAGGGGACAAAATATGAAAAACTGTTTTTT
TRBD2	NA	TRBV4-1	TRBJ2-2	CASRRGGRTLTGELFF	TGCGCCAGCAGGCGCGGGGGGCGGACACTCACCGGGGAGCTGTTTTTT
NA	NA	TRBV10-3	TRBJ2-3	CAISERDTQYF	TGTGCCATCAGTGAAAGGGATACGCAGTATTTT
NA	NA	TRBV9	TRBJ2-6	CASSVGSMWRVGIGANVLTF	TGTGCCAGCAGCGTAGGGTCTATGTGGCGGGTAGGCATCGGGGCCAACGTCCTGACTTTC
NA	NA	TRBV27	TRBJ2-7	CASSSLGRGEQYF	TGTGCCAGCAGTTCCCTGGGCCGAGGCGAGCAGTACTTC
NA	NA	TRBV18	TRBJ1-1	CASSPNSNTEAFF	TGTGCCAGCTCACCGAACAGCAACACTGAAGCTTTCTTT
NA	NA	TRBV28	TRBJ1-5	CASTPNVLNQPQHF	TGTGCCAGCACGCCGAATGTTCTCAATCAGCCCCAGCATTTT
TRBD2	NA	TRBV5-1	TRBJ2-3	CASSLLAGGTDTQYF	TGCGCCAGCAGCTTATTAGCGGGAGGGACAGATACGCAGTATTTT
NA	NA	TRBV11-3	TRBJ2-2	CASSLVSIPNGELFF	TGTGCCAGCAGCTTAGTTTCCATCCCCAACGGGGAGCTGTTTTTT
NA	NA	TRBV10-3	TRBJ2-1	CAISGSGLTYNEQFF	TGTGCCATCAGTGGTTCGGGGTTAACCTACAATGAGCAGTTCTTC
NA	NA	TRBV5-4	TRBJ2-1	CASSLRDLGEQFF	TGTGCCAGCAGCTTGAGGGACCTAGGTGAGCAGTTCTTC
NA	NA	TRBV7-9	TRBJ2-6	CASSLEVSGANVLTF	TGTGCCAGCAGCTTAGAGGTCTCTGGGGCCAACGTCCTGACTTTC
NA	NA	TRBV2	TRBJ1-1	CASSPRAFNTEAFF	TGTGCCAGCAGTCCAAGGGCCTTCAACACTGAAGCTTTCTTT
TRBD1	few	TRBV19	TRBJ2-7	CASSTDRGYEQYF	TGTGCCAGTAGTACGGACAGGGGCTACGAGCAGTACTTC
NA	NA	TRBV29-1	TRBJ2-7	CSVEKGGYEQYF	TGCAGCGTTGAAAAGGGGGGATACGAGCAGTACTTC
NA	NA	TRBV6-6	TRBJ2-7	CASSYSGSQGDEQYF	TGTGCCAGCAGTTACTCGGGGAGTCAGGGCGACGAGCAGTACTTC
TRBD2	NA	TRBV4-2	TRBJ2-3	CASSQELAGVGDTQYF	TGTGCCAGCAGCCAAGAACTAGCGGGAGTCGGGGATACGCAGTATTTT
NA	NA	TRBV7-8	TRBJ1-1	CASSLIVTTNTEAFF	TGTGCCAGCAGCTTAATAGTGACTACGAACACTGAAGCTTTCTTT
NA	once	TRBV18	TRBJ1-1	CASSPRQGRNTEAFF	TGTGCCAGCTCACCAAGGCAGGGGCGCAACACTGAAGCTTTCTTT
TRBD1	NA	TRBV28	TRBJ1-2	CASSWDRNYGYTF	TGTGCCAGCAGCTGGGACAGAAACTATGGCTACACCTTC
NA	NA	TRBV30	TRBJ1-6	CAWSVGGSNSPLHF	TGTGCCTGGAGTGTGGGAGGAAGTAATTCACCCCTCCACTTT
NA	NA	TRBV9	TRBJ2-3	CASKGRSDTQYF	TGTGCCAGCAAAGGGAGATCGGATACGCAGTATTTT
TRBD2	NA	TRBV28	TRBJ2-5	CASSPYLLAGGPHF	TGTGCCAGCAGTCCCTACTTACTAGCGGGAGGGCCCCACTTC
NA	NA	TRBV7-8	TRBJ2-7	CASSSDTTYEQYF	TGTGCCAGCAGCTCGGACACGACCTACGAGCAGTACTTC
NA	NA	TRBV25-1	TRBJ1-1	CASSGPGSHTEAFF	TGTGCCAGCAGTGGGCCGGGCAGCCACACTGAAGCTTTCTTT
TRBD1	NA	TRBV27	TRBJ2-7	CASSRQGGGEQYF	TGTGCCAGCAGCAGACAGGGGGGCGGTGAGCAGTACTTC
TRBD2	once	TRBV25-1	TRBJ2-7	CASGRARYEQYF	TGTGCCAGCGGGAGGGCCAGGTACGAGCAGTACTTC
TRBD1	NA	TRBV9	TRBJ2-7	CASSPRTGGGEQYF	TGTGCCAGCAGCCCCAGGACAGGAGGAGGAGAGCAGTACTTC
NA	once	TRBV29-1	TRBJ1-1	CSGRAQNTEAFF	TGCAGCGGGCGGGCACAAAACACTGAAGCTTTCTTT
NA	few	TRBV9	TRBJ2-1	CASSVEGNEQFF	TGTGCCAGCAGCGTAGAGGGGAATGAGCAGTTCTTC
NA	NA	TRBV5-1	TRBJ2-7	CASSLQQGSYEQYF	TGCGCCAGCAGCTTGCAACAGGGTAGCTACGAGCAGTACTTC
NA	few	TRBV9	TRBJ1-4	CASSDYPGLPNEKLFF	TGTGCCAGCAGCGACTATCCGGGACTGCCTAATGAAAAACTGTTTTTT
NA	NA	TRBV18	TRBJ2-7	CASSPPGNYEQYF	TGTGCCAGCTCACCCCCGGGGAACTACGAGCAGTACTTC
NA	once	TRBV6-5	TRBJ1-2	CASSSGTPRRGYTF	TGTGCCAGCAGCTCCGGGACCCCCAGGAGGGGCTACACCTTC
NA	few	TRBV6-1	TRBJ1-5	CASSALGVNQPQHF	TGTGCCAGCAGCGCACTAGGGGTCAATCAGCCCCAGCATTTT
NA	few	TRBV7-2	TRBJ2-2	CASSLLRGASGSTGELFF	TGTGCCAGCAGCCTCCTGAGGGGGGCCTCGGGGAGCACCGGGGAGCTGTTTTTT
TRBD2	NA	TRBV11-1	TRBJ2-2	CASSPSGITGELFF	TGTGCCAGCAGCCCTAGCGGGATCACCGGGGAGCTGTTTTTT
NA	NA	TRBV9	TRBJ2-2	CASTRRRDPTGELFF	TGTGCCAGCACCAGAAGGCGGGACCCAACCGGGGAGCTGTTTTTT
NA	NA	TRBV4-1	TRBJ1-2	CASSQGGAGGYTF	TGCGCCAGCAGCCAAGGAGGCGCTGGGGGCTACACCTTC
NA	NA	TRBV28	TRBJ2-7	CASSTGYEQYF	TGTGCCAGCAGTACAGGGTACGAGCAGTACTTC
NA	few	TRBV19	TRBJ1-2	CASTRRGDYGYTF	TGTGCCAGTACACGTCGGGGCGACTATGGCTACACCTTC
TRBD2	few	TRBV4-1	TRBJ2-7	CASSQASSGFYEQYF	TGCGCCAGCAGCCAAGCGTCTAGCGGGTTTTACGAGCAGTACTTC
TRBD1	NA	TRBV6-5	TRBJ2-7	CASSYIRDSTYEQYF	TGTGCCAGCAGTTACATAAGGGACAGCACCTACGAGCAGTACTTC
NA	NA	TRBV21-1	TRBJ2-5	CASSRRRHFNQETQYF	TGTGCCAGCAGCCGAAGGAGGCACTTCAATCAAGAGACCCAGTACTTC
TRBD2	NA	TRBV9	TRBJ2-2	CASSLRIAGAAGELFF	TGTGCCAGCAGCTTACGGATAGCGGGAGCTGCCGGGGAGCTGTTTTTT
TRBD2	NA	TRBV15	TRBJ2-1	CATSRVPAGAGNEQFF	TGTGCCACCAGCAGAGTCCCAGCGGGAGCGGGAAATGAGCAGTTCTTC
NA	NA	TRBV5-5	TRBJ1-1	CASSLQSMNTEAFF	TGTGCCAGCAGCTTACAGAGCATGAACACTGAAGCTTTCTTT
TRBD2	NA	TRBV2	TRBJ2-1	CASSVELAGVNEQFF	TGTGCCAGCAGTGTTGAACTAGCGGGGGTGAATGAGCAGTTCTTC
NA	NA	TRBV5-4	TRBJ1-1	CASSPGGGAHTEAFF	TGTGCCAGCAGCCCGGGGGGCGGGGCCCACACTGAAGCTTTCTTT
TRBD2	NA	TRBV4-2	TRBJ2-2	CASSQELAGAMNTGELFF	TGTGCCAGCAGCCAAGAACTAGCGGGAGCCATGAACACCGGGGAGCTGTTTTTT
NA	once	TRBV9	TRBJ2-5	CASSVGAGEETQYF	TGTGCCAGCAGCGTAGGAGCTGGGGAAGAGACCCAGTACTTC
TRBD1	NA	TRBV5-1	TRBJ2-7	CASSMDRDYEQYF	TGCGCCAGCAGCATGGACAGGGACTACGAGCAGTACTTC
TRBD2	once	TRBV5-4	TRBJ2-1	CASSLRLAGVNEQFF	TGTGCCAGCAGCTTACGACTAGCGGGAGTCAATGAGCAGTTCTTC
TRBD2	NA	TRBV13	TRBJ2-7	CASSLDGTRAYEQYF	TGTGCCAGCAGCTTAGATGGGACTAGGGCCTACGAGCAGTACTTC
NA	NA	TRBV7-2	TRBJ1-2	CASQPITGNYGYTF	TGTGCCAGTCAACCTATTACAGGGAACTATGGCTACACCTTC
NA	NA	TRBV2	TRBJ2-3	CASRADRGGADTQYF	TGTGCCAGCAGAGCCGACAGGGGAGGGGCAGATACGCAGTATTTT
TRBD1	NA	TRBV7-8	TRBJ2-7	CASSAGTGGYEQYF	TGTGCCAGCAGCGCCGGGACAGGGGGCTACGAGCAGTACTTC
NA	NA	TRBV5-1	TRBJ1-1	CASSLGRQYTEAFF	TGCGCCAGCAGCTTGGGGCGACAATACACTGAAGCTTTCTTT